The 10 T cell receptor beta chains presented below share a single source sample, sequenced in a study of T-cell reconstitution after alpha-beta-depleted transplantation in children. TCRbeta library construction was performed incorporating unique molecular identifiers. TCRdb processed the PCR reads anew with MiXCR; each CDR3 protein has one entry. The sample has about 240,000 distinct CDR3 sequences; 12% are singletons. The input for sequencing was PBMCs from the stem cell graft donor, taken from the stem cell graft. Receptors originate from a human donor who donated a stem cell graft to a child with acute lymphoblastic leukemia.

This clonotype was seen ten or more times. The chain is built from TRBV28 and TRBJ2-3; 7 nucleotides line up with TRBD1. The CDR3 is 14 amino acids. V dropped 6 bases and J dropped 2; count of bases not matched to a gene: 5. Germline V gene sequence: CDR1 MDHEN, CDR2 SYDVKM. For the CDR3, the DNA is TGTGCCAGCAGACTACAGGGGATCACAGATACGCAGTATTTT. Protein: CASRLQGITDTQYF.

This clonotype was counted at least ten times. This chain joins TRBV6-5 and TRBJ2-3, with TRBD1 matching 9 bases. The CDR3 consists of 13 residues. CDR1 is MNHEY and CDR2 is SVGAGI in the germline V gene. The V segment lost 7 bases and the J segment 5 bases; nucleotides outside the gene matches: 4. In DNA form, the CDR3 reads TGTGCCAGCAATCGGACAGGGGAAGATACGCAGTATTTT. Its protein product is CASNRTGEDTQYF.

A word on this clonotype: Just one base apart from a much larger clone, this may be a read error. In this CDR3 the conserved last residue, phenylalanine or tryptophan, is missing, so a read error is likely. The V gene is TRBV12-3 or TRBV12-4, the J gene TRBJ1-5, with D hard to call. The ends were cut back, 3 bases at V and 2 bases at J, with 5 bases in the middle. The CDR3 runs to 13 residues. CDR3 in DNA: TGTGCCAGCAGTTTCTGGGGCAATCAGCCCCAGCATCTT. Protein product: CASSFWGNQPQHL.

V usage is TRBV12-3 or TRBV12-4 and J usage is TRBJ2-6; 9 nucleotides match TRBD1. The CDR3 covers 17 residues. After removal of 5 bases from V and 5 bases from J, the junction contained 10 bases not matched to a gene. The CDR3 protein is CASSRKGTGTRANVLTF. The DNA of the CDR3 is TGTGCCAGCAGTCGGAAAGGGACAGGGACTAGGGCCAACGTCCTGACTTTC.

This clonotype was observed at least ten times. The chain employs TRBV7-8 and TRBJ2-7; D uncertain. CDR3 size: 14 residues. Trimming left V 5 bases short and J 2 bases short, with 13 bases between. Germline V lookup: CDR1 SGHVS, CDR2 FQNEAQ. The CDR3 bases are TGTGCCAGCAGCCCCCCAGCGATCCCCTACGAGCAGTACTTC. Residues: CASSPPAIPYEQYF.

This clonotype was detected ten times or more. J is TRBJ2-7 and V is TRBV5-1, with TRBD2 matching over 10 bases. The CDR3 consists of 15 residues. From germline, CDR1 is SGHRS and CDR2 YFSETQ. J lost 5 bases, V lost 0 bases, and 5 bases had no gene match. The CDR3 is CASSLASGGYDEQYF. The CDR3 region has the DNA TGCGCCAGCAGCTTGGCTAGCGGGGGATATGACGAGCAGTACTTC. The full variable domain, with the rest looked up from reference TRBV5-1 and TRBJ2-7, is KAGVTQTPRYLIKTRGQQVTLSCSPISGHRSVSWYQQTPGQGLQFLFEYFSETQRNKGNFPGRFSGRQFSNSRSEMNVSTLELGDSALYLCASSLASGGYDEQYFGPGTRLTVT.

V gene TRBV5-1 combines with J gene TRBJ2-5; a weak D match, TRBD2 (5 bases). The CDR3 consists of 13 residues. Germline V gene data show CDR1 as SGHRS and CDR2 as YFSETQ. V lost 1 base and J lost 5, with 9 bases in between. Here the CDR3 reads CASSLLAGETQYF. The CDR3 DNA reads TGCGCCAGCAGCTTGCTGGCGGGCGAGACCCAGTACTTC.

This clonotype was seen repeatedly, ten times or more. The J gene is TRBJ2-7, the V gene TRBV7-9, with D unresolved. This CDR3 contains 11 residues. Trimming removed 4 bases from V and 8 bases from J, with 9 bases in between. In germline, CDR1 is SEHNR, CDR2 FQNEAQ (reference sequence). The CDR3 reads CASSSSPKQYF. The CDR3 DNA reads as TGTGCCAGCAGCTCCTCACCTAAGCAGTACTTC.

There are many counts of this clonotype. This chain links TRBV27 with TRBJ2-2; 9 bases fit TRBD2. After removal of 3 bases from V and 4 bases from J, the junction contained 9 bases not matched to a gene. This CDR3 is 17 amino acids long. Germline CDR1 MNHEY, CDR2 SMNVEV (reference sequence). CDR3 sequence: CASSFFGLAGITGELFF. The CDR3 DNA follows: TGTGCCAGCAGTTTTTTTGGCCTAGCGGGAATCACCGGGGAGCTGTTTTTT.

This clonotype was seen only once. A junction end diverges from the germline sequence, so it may reflect a read error. The rearrangement links TRBV6-6 to TRBJ1-4; D is uncertain. The CDR3 is 11 residues long. Germline V CDR1 and CDR2: MNHNY, SVGAGI (reference sequence). CDR3: CASSAAGPPVF. In nucleotides, the CDR3 is TGTGCCAGCAGTGCCGCCGGGCCACCAGTTTTT.